This entry is about one TCR beta chain. As yet, its antigen is unknown. The data belong to a study of CD8+ T cells in alopecia areata. Study-level findings and limits: Lesional scalp displayed greater clonality than normal scalp, most notably in alopecia totalis/universalis. While tofacitinib was given, many expanded lesional clones persisted in scalp and blood.

Treatment reported: oral pan-JAK inhibitor, 5-10 mg twice daily. Lesional scalp punch biopsies and peripheral blood were collected from alopecia areata patients. In each case, RNA was isolated and then reverse transcribed into cDNA as the sequencing template. The repertoire was sequenced with immunoSEQ multiplex PCR; TCRdb's copy has only in-frame clones and lacks some. The repertoire holds around 270,000 clones, with 55% to 75% as singletons. V lost 2 bases to trimming and J lost 3 bases, with 16 bases between them. Germline lookup yields CDR1 GTSNPN and CDR2 SVGIG (reference sequence). The CDR3 covers 15 residues.

The V and J genes are TRBV30 and TRBJ1-1, with D perhaps TRBD1 (5 bases). This specimen was CD4+ T cells sorted from blood, taken at week 24, from a patient treated with tofacitinib. The TCR was taken from a human donor with alopecia areata. The CDR3 bases are TGTGCCTGGAGTCCCAAGGCCCGGGGGGACACTGAAGCTTTCTTT. Translation: CAWSPKARGDTEAFF.